The 20 T cell receptor beta chains below were found in one sample sequenced in a study of blood T cell repertoires in COVID-19. TCRdb's copy holds only in-frame clones and misses some; the assay was immunoSEQ multiplex PCR. The sample comprises 440,000 or so clones, approximately 91% of which are singletons, and around 1.5% rests with the top ten. Sequenced: peripheral blood. All receptors come from a woman in her thirties or forties with COVID-19, enrolled during active disease.

V usage is TRBV28 and J usage is TRBJ1-4, with D unresolved. Germline V gene data show CDR1 as MDHEN and CDR2 as SYDVKM. Trimming took off 5 bases at V and 3 bases at J, with 19 bases between the two ends. The CDR3 runs to 17 residues. The CDR3 reads CASSPLGQSRANEKLFF. CDR3 DNA sequence: TGTGCCAGCAGTCCCCTCGGTCAGAGTCGGGCTAATGAAAAACTGTTTTTT.

The genes are TRBV28 and TRBJ1-1, with 7 positions matching TRBD1. Germline assignment: CDR1 MDHEN and CDR2 SYDVKM. The CDR3 is 15 residues long. Trimming took 5 bases from V and 4 from J; bases not matched to a gene: 10. The CDR3 region is CASSATGTDGTEAFF. The CDR3 region has the DNA TGTGCCAGCAGTGCGACAGGGACCGATGGCACTGAAGCTTTCTTT. Full variable domain (remainder filled in from reference TRBV28 and TRBJ1-1): DVKVTQSSRYLVKRTGEKVFLECVQDMDHENMFWYRQDPGLGLRLIYFSYDVKMKEKGDIPEGYSVSREKKERFSLILESASTNQTSMYLCASSATGTDGTEAFFGQGTRLTVV.

The chain is built from TRBV6-6 and TRBJ1-2, with D unresolved. The CDR3 contains 12 residues. V was shortened by 7 bases and J by 0 bases, with 6 bases between the two germline ends. The V gene's germline CDR1 is MNHNY and CDR2 SVGAGI (reference sequence). The DNA of the CDR3 is TGTGCCAGCACCAGGTCTAACTATGGCTACACCTTC. Amino acid sequence: CASTRSNYGYTF.

This chain connects TRBV11-3 to TRBJ2-1; possibly TRBD2 for D (6 bases). Germline V gene sequence: CDR1 SGHNT, CDR2 YENEEA. This CDR3 has 15 residues. Trimming took 0 bases from V and 8 from J, leaving 14 bases between them. The CDR3 loop reads CASSLEGRELDEQFF. Written as DNA, the CDR3 is TGTGCCAGCAGCTTAGAGGGACGGGAGCTGGATGAGCAGTTCTTC. The entire variable domain, with the rest obtained from reference TRBV11-3 and TRBJ2-1, is as follows: EAGVVQSPRYKIIEKKQPVAFWCNPISGHNTLYWYLQNLGQGPELLIRYENEEAVDDSQLPKDRFSAERLKGVDSTLKIQPAELGDSAVYLCASSLEGRELDEQFFGPGTRLTVL.

The chain combines TRBV5-4 with TRBJ2-1; TRBD2 aligns across 10 bases. J lost 3 bases, V lost 3 bases, and 3 bases had no gene match. CDR3 length: 15 residues. Germline V gives CDR1 SGHNT, CDR2 YYREEE (reference sequence). CDR3 sequence reads: CASSSWTSGYNEQFF. The CDR3 nucleotides read TGTGCCAGCAGCTCCTGGACTAGCGGCTACAATGAGCAGTTCTTC.

The genes are TRBV5-1 and TRBJ1-6; 7 bases match TRBD1. The CDR3 spans 19 residues. Germline loops: CDR1 SGHRS, CDR2 YFSETQ. V lost 0 bases and J lost 4; bases outside the gene matches: 13. CDR3 protein: CASSLGRDSRTNYNSPLHF. The CDR3, as DNA: TGCGCCAGCAGCTTGGGGCGGGACAGCCGTACTAATTATAATTCACCCCTCCACTTT. Supplemented by reference TRBV5-1 and TRBJ1-6, the full variable domain reads KAGVTQTPRYLIKTRGQQVTLSCSPISGHRSVSWYQQTPGQGLQFLFEYFSETQRNKGNFPGRFSGRQFSNSRSEMNVSTLELGDSALYLCASSLGRDSRTNYNSPLHFGNGTRLTVT.

The sample holds one count of this clone. At the DNA level, this CDR3 is encoded by other sequences in the same sample as well. The rearrangement joins TRBV29-1 to TRBJ2-7; no firm D call. Trimming stripped 0 bases from V and 3 bases from J, with 6 bases between. Germline assignment: CDR1 SQVTM and CDR2 ANQGSEA. The CDR3 spans 12 residues. CDR3 amino acids: CSVEDSSYEQYF. The CDR3 coding sequence is TGCAGCGTTGAAGACTCGAGCTACGAGCAGTACTTC.

V usage is TRBV6-5 and J usage is TRBJ1-2, with 8 bases matching TRBD1. Germline loops: CDR1 MNHEY, CDR2 SVGAGI. J was trimmed by 4 bases and V by 11 bases; bases with no gene match: 6. The CDR3 has 12 amino acids. The CDR3 sequence is CAVQGAAYGYTF. The CDR3 DNA sequence: TGTGCCGTTCAGGGGGCGGCCTATGGCTACACCTTC.

In its sample, this clone was seen once. This chain uses TRBV2 with TRBJ2-7; a weak D match, TRBD2 (5 bases). CDR1 and CDR2 (germline): SNHLY, FYNNEI. CDR3 length: 14 residues. The V gene lost 6 bases and the J gene lost 2 bases, with 14 bases spanning the gap. CDR3 protein: CASREDLPTYEQYF. The CDR3 DNA reads as TGTGCCAGCAGGGAGGATCTACCTACCTACGAGCAGTACTTC.

The chain links TRBV10-3 to TRBJ1-3, with 9 bases that match TRBD1. Looked up from germline, CDR1 is ENHRY and CDR2 is SYGVKD. This CDR3 contains 14 residues. J lost 2 bases, V lost 7 bases, and 3 bases had no gene match. The CDR3 spells CAITDRGTGNTIYF. CDR3 DNA: TGTGCCATCACAGACAGGGGGACTGGAAACACCATATATTTT.

The chain couples TRBV18 to TRBJ2-7; D is perhaps TRBD2 (5 bases). CDR1 is KGHSH and CDR2 is LQKENI in the germline V gene. This CDR3 contains 14 residues. V lost 4 bases and J lost 1, with 11 bases in between. For the CDR3, the DNA is TGTGCCAGCTCACGGCCCGGGATATCCTACGAGCAGTACTTC. It translates to CASSRPGISYEQYF.

The chain uses TRBV7-9 and TRBJ2-3; 7 positions agree with TRBD2. Germline values: CDR1 SEHNR, CDR2 FQNEAQ (reference sequence). The V and J ends lost 4 bases and 6 bases, in that order; junction bases with no gene match: 7. This CDR3 is 14 amino acids long. The CDR3, as DNA: TGTGCCAGCAGCTCGACTAGCCTGAGGGATACGCAGTATTTT. It yields the protein CASSSTSLRDTQYF.

This chain connects TRBV5-8 to TRBJ2-7; 7 bases are a match to TRBD1. J was trimmed by 2 bases and V by 4 bases; bases with no gene match: 6. Germline assignment: CDR1 SGHTS and CDR2 YDEGEE. CDR3 length: 14 amino acids. The CDR3 nucleotides read TGTGCCAGCAGCCCCTCCGGGACAGCCTACGAGCAGTACTTC. Its translation: CASSPSGTAYEQYF.

The chain uses TRBV19 and TRBJ1-3; the D is unclear. V lost 2 bases, J lost 2 bases, and 10 bases lay in between. CDR1 and CDR2 (germline): LNHDA, SQIVND (reference sequence). CDR3 length: 15 residues. Here the CDR3 DNA reads TGTGCCAGTAGTATAACATGGAGTGCTGGAAACACCATATATTTT. This gives the protein CASSITWSAGNTIYF.

This chain uses TRBV28 with TRBJ1-1; 9 nucleotides align to TRBD1. The CDR3 covers 16 residues. The V gene's germline CDR1 is MDHEN and CDR2 SYDVKM. V was clipped by 3 bases and J by 6 bases; unmatched bases: 11. The CDR3 DNA reads as TGTGCCAGCAGTTTTCCGGGACAGGGAGGAACGGCTGAAGCTTTCTTT. It is translated as CASSFPGQGGTAEAFF.

V and J are TRBV28 and TRBJ2-2; tentatively, D is TRBD1 (7 bases). This CDR3 contains 19 residues. The V end lost 5 bases, the J end lost 5 bases, and 27 bases lay between the germline ends. In germline, CDR1 is MDHEN, CDR2 SYDVKM. CDR3 DNA: TGTGCCAGCAGTCCCCATTGGCAGGGGGGAAAAGGCGGTACCGGGGAGCTGTTTTTT. Residues: CASSPHWQGGKGGTGELFF.

The CDR3 region has the DNA TGTGCCTGGACCCTAGGGGGGGGTGGGGACGGCTACACCTTC. It specifies CAWTLGGGGDGYTF. V is TRBV30 and J is TRBJ1-2, with D possibly being TRBD1 (6 bases). The germline V gene encodes CDR1 GTSNPN and CDR2 SVGIG (reference sequence). V dropped 4 bases and J dropped 8 bases, with 20 bases sitting between them. The CDR3 consists of 14 residues.

V usage is TRBV20-1 and J usage is TRBJ2-1; tentatively, D is TRBD2 (6 bases). Trimming took off 3 bases at V and 9 bases at J, with 21 bases between the two ends. The CDR3 is 15 amino acids. Germline CDR1 and CDR2: DFQATT and SNEGSKA (reference sequence). The CDR3 protein is CSASPRAGNVAEQFF. Written as DNA, the CDR3 is TGCAGTGCTAGTCCCCGGGCGGGGAATGTTGCTGAGCAGTTCTTC.

This sequence joins TRBV3-1 (or the pseudogene TRBV3-2) and TRBJ2-7, with 11 bases fitting TRBD1. The germline CDR1 and CDR2 sequences are LGHDT and YNNKEL (reference sequence). The CDR3 length is 14 residues. J was trimmed by 6 bases and V by 7 bases; bases with no gene match: 8. For the CDR3, the DNA is TGTGCCAGCAACCACCGGGACAGGGGGAGCGAGCAGTACTTC. It codes for CASNHRDRGSEQYF.

J is TRBJ2-1 and V is TRBV7-2; D gene unclear. CDR3 length equals 14 residues. Germline V lookup: CDR1 SGHTA, CDR2 FQGNSA. Trimming pared 3 bases from V and 6 bases from J, leaving 12 bases between. CDR3 amino acids: CASSFFQASNEQFF. For the CDR3, the DNA is TGTGCCAGCAGCTTCTTTCAGGCCAGCAATGAGCAGTTCTTC.